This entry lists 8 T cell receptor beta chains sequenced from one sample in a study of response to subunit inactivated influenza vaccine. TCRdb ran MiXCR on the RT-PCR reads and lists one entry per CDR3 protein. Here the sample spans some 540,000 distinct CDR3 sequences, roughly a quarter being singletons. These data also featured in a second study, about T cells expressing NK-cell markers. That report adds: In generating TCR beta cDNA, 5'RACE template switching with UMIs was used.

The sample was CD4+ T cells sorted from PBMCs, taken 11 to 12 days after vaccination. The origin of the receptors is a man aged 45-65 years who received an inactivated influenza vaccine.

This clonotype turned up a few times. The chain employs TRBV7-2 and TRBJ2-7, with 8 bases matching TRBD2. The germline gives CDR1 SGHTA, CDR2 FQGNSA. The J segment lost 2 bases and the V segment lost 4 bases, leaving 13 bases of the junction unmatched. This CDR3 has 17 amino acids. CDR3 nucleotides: TGTGCCAGCAGCTACACCACTAGCGGTTCGGTCACCTACGAGCAGTACTTC. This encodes CASSYTTSGSVTYEQYF.

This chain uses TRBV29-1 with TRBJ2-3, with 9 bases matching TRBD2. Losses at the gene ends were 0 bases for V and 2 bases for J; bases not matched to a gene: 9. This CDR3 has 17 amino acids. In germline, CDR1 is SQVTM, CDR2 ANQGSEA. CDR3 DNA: TGCAGCGTTGAAGAAGACGGGCTAGCGGGGTTCACAGATACGCAGTATTTT. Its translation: CSVEEDGLAGFTDTQYF.

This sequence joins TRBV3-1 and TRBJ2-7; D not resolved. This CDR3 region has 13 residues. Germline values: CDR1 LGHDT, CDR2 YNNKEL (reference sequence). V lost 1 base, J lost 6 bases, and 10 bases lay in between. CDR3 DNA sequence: TGTGCCAGCAGCCAAGGCTATGGATCCGAGCAGTACTTC. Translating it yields CASSQGYGSEQYF.

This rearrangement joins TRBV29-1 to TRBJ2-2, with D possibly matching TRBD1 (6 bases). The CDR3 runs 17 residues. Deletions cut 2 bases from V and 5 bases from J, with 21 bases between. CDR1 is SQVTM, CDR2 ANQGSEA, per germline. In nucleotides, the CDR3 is TGCAGCGTTGAAATAGGCCCTCCCCGAAGGGGGACCGGGGAGCTGTTTTTT. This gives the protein CSVEIGPPRRGTGELFF.

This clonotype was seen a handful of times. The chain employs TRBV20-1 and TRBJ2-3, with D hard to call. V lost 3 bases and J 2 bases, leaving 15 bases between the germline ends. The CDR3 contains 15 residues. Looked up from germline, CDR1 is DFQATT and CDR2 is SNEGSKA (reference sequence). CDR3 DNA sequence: TGCAGTGCTAGCCAGCCCTCCCGTCTCACAGATACGCAGTATTTT. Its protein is CSASQPSRLTDTQYF.

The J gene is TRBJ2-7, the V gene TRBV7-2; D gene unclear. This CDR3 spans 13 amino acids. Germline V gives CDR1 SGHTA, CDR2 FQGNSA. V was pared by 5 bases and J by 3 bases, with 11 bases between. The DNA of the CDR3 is TGTGCCAGCAGCCGAACATCATACTACGAGCAGTACTTC. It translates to CASSRTSYYEQYF.

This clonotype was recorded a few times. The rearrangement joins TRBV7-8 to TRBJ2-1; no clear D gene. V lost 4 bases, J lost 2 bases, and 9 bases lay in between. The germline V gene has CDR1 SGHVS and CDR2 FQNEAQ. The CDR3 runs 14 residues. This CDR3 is CASSSLEAYNEQFF. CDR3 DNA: TGTGCCAGCAGCTCTCTTGAGGCCTACAATGAGCAGTTCTTC.

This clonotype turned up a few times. CDR3 DNA sequence: TGTGCCAGCAGTACTACCTTCATAGCGGGAGGCACAGATACGCAGTATTTT. This encodes CASSTTFIAGGTDTQYF. The rearrangement links TRBV7-9 to TRBJ2-3; 9 positions agree with TRBD2. V lost 6 bases to trimming and J lost 1 base; unmatched junction nucleotides: 11. CDR1 is SEHNR, CDR2 FQNEAQ, per germline (reference sequence). The CDR3 has 17 amino acids.